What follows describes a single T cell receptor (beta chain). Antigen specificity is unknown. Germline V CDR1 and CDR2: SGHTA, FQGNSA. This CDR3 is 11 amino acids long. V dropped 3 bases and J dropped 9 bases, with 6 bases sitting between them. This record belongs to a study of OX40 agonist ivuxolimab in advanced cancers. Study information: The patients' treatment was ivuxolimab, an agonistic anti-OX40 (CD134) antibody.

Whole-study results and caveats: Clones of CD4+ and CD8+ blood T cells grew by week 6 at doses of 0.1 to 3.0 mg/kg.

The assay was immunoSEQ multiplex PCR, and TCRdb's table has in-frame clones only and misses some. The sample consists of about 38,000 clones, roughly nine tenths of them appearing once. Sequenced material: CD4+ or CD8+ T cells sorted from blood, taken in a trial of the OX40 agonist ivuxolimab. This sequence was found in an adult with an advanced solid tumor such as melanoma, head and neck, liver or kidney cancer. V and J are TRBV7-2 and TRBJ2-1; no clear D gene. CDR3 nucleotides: TGTGCCAGCAGCTTCTTGACTGAGCAGTTCTTC. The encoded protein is CASSFLTEQFF.